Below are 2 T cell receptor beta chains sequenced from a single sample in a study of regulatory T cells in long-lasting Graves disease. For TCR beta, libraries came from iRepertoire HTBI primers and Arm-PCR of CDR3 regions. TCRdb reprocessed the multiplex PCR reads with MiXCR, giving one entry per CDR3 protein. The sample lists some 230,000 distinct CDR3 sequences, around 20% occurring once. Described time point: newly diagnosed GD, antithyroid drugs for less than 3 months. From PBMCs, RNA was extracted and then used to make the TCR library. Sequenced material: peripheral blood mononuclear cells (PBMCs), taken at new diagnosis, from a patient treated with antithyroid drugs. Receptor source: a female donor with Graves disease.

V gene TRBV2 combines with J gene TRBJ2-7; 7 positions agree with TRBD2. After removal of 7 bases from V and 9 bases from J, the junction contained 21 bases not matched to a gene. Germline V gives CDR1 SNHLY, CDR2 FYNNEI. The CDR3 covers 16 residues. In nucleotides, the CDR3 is TGTGCCAGCACCCCACTAGCGCCTAGCCTCGTACGATTGCAGTACTTC. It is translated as CASTPLAPSLVRLQYF.

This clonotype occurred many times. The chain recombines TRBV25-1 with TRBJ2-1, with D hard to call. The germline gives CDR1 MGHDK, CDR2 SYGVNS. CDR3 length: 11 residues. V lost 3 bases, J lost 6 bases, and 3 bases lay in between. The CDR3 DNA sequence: TGTGCCAGCAGTGAGTTCAATGAGCAGTTCTTC. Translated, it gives CASSEFNEQFF.